What follows is one TCR beta chain and its context. Antigen unknown. Patients included in sequencing had previously demonstrated CD8+CD57+ cell expansion by flow cytometry. Both TCR beta VDJ combination and CDR3 sequence profiling were carried out. Genomic DNA was the template for this profiling. TCRdb re-called the reads through MiXCR, storing one row per CDR3 protein. This table has 200,000 to 250,000 distinct CDR3 sequences, over 55% appearing once. These data belong to a study of CD8+CD57+ T cells in acquired aplastic anemia. CDR3 length: 13 residues. Germline CDR1 is SQVTM and CDR2 is ANQGSEA. Trimming took 6 bases from V and 10 from J; bases not matched to a gene: 5. Overall study results and limits: Patients and controls shared over 25 CD8+ CDR3 sequences, which appeared highly expressed in patients and within their immunodominant clones.

The J gene is TRBJ2-1, the V gene TRBV29-1; TRBD2 aligns across 14 bases. The receptor's source is a human donor with aplastic anemia. Sequencing used sorted CD4+, CD8+, or CD8+CD57+ T cells (not recorded which) from PBMCs. In DNA, the CDR3 is TGCAGCGTAGGACTAGCGGGAGGTTGGGAGCAGTTCTTC. It translates to CSVGLAGGWEQFF.